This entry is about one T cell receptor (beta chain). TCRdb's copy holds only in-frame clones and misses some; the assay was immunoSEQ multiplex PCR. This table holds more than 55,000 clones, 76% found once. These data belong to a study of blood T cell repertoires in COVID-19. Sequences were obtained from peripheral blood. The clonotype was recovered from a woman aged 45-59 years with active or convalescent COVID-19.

CDR3 in amino acids: CASSYTGTDTQYF. For the CDR3, the DNA is TGTGCCAGCAGTTACACAGGGACAGATACGCAGTATTTT. The rearrangement joins TRBV6-5 to TRBJ2-3; tentative D call: TRBD1 (6 bases). This CDR3 has 13 amino acids. Germline V gene data show CDR1 as MNHEY and CDR2 as SVGAGI. V was clipped by 2 bases and J by 3 bases, with 6 bases between them.